The 31 T cell receptor beta chains presented below share a single source sample, sequenced in a study of shared clonotypes between healthy human individuals. Sequenced by immunoSEQ multiplex PCR; TCRdb stores in-frame clones only, minus some. The sample consists of approximately 510,000 clones, 60% to 85% of them appearing once. The sample taken for sequencing was PBMCs. Receptors were obtained from a woman in her 40s in good health. Some clones in this sample may be carry-over from other donors' samples.

J is TRBJ2-5 and V is TRBV19; D is possibly TRBD1 (6 bases). Looked up from germline, CDR1 is LNHDA and CDR2 is SQIVND (reference sequence). This CDR3 region has 13 residues. The CDR3 reads CAPLAGQGETQYF. DNA for the CDR3: TGTGCTCCCTTAGCAGGCCAGGGGGAGACCCAGTACTTC.

The V call is TRBV10-3, the J call TRBJ1-1; D remains ambiguous. Trimming cost V 6 bases and J 4 bases, with 15 bases left between them. The CDR3 covers 14 residues. Germline V lookup: CDR1 ENHRY, CDR2 SYGVKD. CDR3 nucleotide sequence: TGTGCCATCAGGGCCGCACGACGTACCACTGAAGCTTTCTTT. It yields the protein CAIRAARRTTEAFF.

The J gene is TRBJ1-6, the V gene TRBV5-1, with 9 bases matching TRBD1. V lost 0 bases and J lost 7; bases outside the gene matches: 5. The CDR3 totals 16 residues. Germline-derived CDR1 and CDR2 are SGHRS and YFSETQ. The CDR3 is CASSLALGQGNSPLHF. The CDR3 DNA is TGCGCCAGCAGCTTGGCCTTGGGACAGGGAAATTCACCCCTCCACTTT.

V usage is TRBV28 and J usage is TRBJ1-1; D uncertain. The CDR3 runs to 13 residues. The germline CDR1 and CDR2 sequences are MDHEN and SYDVKM. V lost 3 bases and J 1 base, leaving 6 bases between the germline ends. The CDR3 spells CASSLNKNTEAFF. CDR3 in DNA: TGTGCCAGCAGTTTGAACAAGAACACTGAAGCTTTCTTT.

This clone appeared a single time. V usage is TRBV11-3 and J usage is TRBJ2-3, with 8 bases matching TRBD2. In germline, CDR1 is SGHNT, CDR2 YENEEA. The CDR3 sequence is 15 residues long. V was clipped by 4 bases and J by 0 bases; unmatched bases: 3. This chain's CDR3 is CASSSGGPSTDTQYF. DNA for the CDR3: TGTGCCAGCAGCTCGGGAGGGCCTAGCACAGATACGCAGTATTTT.

The V gene is TRBV10-2, the J gene TRBJ1-5; 7 positions match TRBD1. The CDR3 totals 13 residues. After removal of 8 bases from V and 3 bases from J, the junction contained 4 bases not matched to a gene. Germline CDR1 reads WSHSY; CDR2 reads SAAADI. CDR3 nucleotides: TGCGCCAGCCTGGGACAGTACAATCAGCCCCAGCATTTT. Translation gives CASLGQYNQPQHF.

J is TRBJ1-3 and V is TRBV9; D ambiguous. The V and J ends lost 6 bases and 4 bases respectively, with 14 bases between them. The germline V gene has CDR1 SGDLS and CDR2 YYNGEE. This CDR3 has 14 residues. The CDR3 reads CASTRSRGGNTIYF. Written as DNA, the CDR3 is TGTGCCAGCACTCGCAGCCGAGGAGGAAACACCATATATTTT.

This sequence joins TRBV2 and TRBJ2-6; D call uncertain. The CDR3 length is 14 residues. V was cut by 7 bases and J by 2 bases, with 9 bases left in between. Germline assignment: CDR1 SNHLY and CDR2 FYNNEI. CDR3: CASMKEAGANVLTF. DNA of the CDR3: TGTGCCAGCATGAAGGAAGCTGGGGCCAACGTCCTGACTTTC.

This CDR3 is CATLQGDTQYF. CDR3 DNA sequence: TGTGCCACCCTCCAGGGGGATACGCAGTATTTT. This rearrangement joins TRBV10-3 to TRBJ2-3; TRBD1 might be the D (6 bases). The CDR3 covers 11 residues. Germline V gene sequence: CDR1 ENHRY, CDR2 SYGVKD. The V gene lost 10 bases and the J gene lost 6 bases, with 11 bases spanning the gap.

The chain carries TRBV9 and TRBJ2-1; 14 bases are a match to TRBD2. This CDR3 contains 16 residues. The ends lost 3 bases at V and 6 bases at J; junction bases unmatched: 5. Germline CDR1 and CDR2: SGDLS and YYNGEE. The CDR3, as DNA: TGTGCCAGCAGCGGTCGACTAGCGGGAGGGGTCAATGAGCAGTTCTTC. This encodes CASSGRLAGGVNEQFF.

The sample holds a few counts of this clone. V and J are TRBV9 and TRBJ2-2, with D tentatively TRBD1 (6 bases). CDR1 is SGDLS, CDR2 YYNGEE, per germline. CDR3 length: 12 amino acids. Trimming pared 4 bases from V and 8 bases from J, leaving 9 bases between. This chain's CDR3 is CASSPQGGELFF. CDR3 bases: TGTGCCAGCAGCCCTCAGGGGGGGGAGCTGTTTTTT.

The chain combines TRBV4-3 with TRBJ1-4; D is perhaps TRBD1 (5 bases). Germline CDR1 LGHNA, CDR2 YSLEER. The CDR3 runs 18 residues. V lost 0 bases and J lost 8, with 22 bases in between. CDR3 region: CASSQDGGVGWMGEKLFF. CDR3 coding DNA: TGCGCCAGCAGCCAAGATGGGGGTGTGGGATGGATGGGGGAAAAACTGTTTTTT.

This chain uses TRBV5-1 with TRBJ2-3; no definite D call. The V end lost 0 bases, the J end lost 0 bases, and 11 bases lay between the germline ends. The CDR3 has 16 amino acids. Germline V CDR1 and CDR2: SGHRS, YFSETQ. CDR3 coding DNA: TGCGCCAGCAGCTTGGTGCTCGACTCTAGCACAGATACGCAGTATTTT. Protein: CASSLVLDSSTDTQYF.

The chain links TRBV4-2 to TRBJ2-2; D is unresolved. V lost 0 bases to trimming and J lost 4 bases, with 9 bases between them. Germline V gives CDR1 LGHNA, CDR2 YNFKEQ. CDR3 length: 15 residues. The CDR3 is CASSQDFSGTGELFF. The DNA of the CDR3 is TGTGCCAGCAGCCAAGATTTTTCGGGCACCGGGGAGCTGTTTTTT.

The chain combines TRBV27 with TRBJ2-3; 8 bases match TRBD2. The CDR3 extends over 17 amino acids. J lost 2 bases, V lost 0 bases, and 7 bases had no gene match. Germline V gene lookup returns CDR1 MNHEY and CDR2 SMNVEV (reference sequence). CDR3 amino acids: CASSLSLTSGDTDTQYF. The CDR3 bases are TGTGCCAGCAGTTTATCCCTTACTAGCGGTGACACAGATACGCAGTATTTT.

About this clone: This same CDR3 is encoded by further DNA sequences in the sample. The rearrangement joins TRBV7-2 to TRBJ2-7; D possibly matches TRBD1 or TRBD2 (5 bases each). The CDR3 consists of 14 residues. V was clipped by 4 bases and J by 0 bases, with 10 bases between them. The V gene's germline CDR1 is SGHTA and CDR2 FQGNSA. CDR3 DNA: TGTGCCAGCAGCTCCCGGGACGGCTCCTACGAGCAGTACTTC. Translated: CASSSRDGSYEQYF.

The rearrangement links TRBV27 to TRBJ2-5, with 13 bases that match TRBD2. The CDR3 totals 18 residues. Germline CDR1 reads MNHEY; CDR2 reads SMNVEV (reference sequence). The V gene end was trimmed by 2 bases and the J gene end by 1 base; junction bases not matched to a gene: 7. The CDR3 DNA follows: TGTGCCAGCAGTTTAAGGGGACTAGCGGGGTTTAGCCAAGAGACCCAGTACTTC. Encoded protein: CASSLRGLAGFSQETQYF.

The chain combines TRBV4-3 with TRBJ2-6, with 10 bases lining up with TRBD1. After removal of 3 bases from V and 3 bases from J, the junction contained 11 bases not matched to a gene. There are 19 residues in the CDR3. Per germline, CDR1 LGHNA and CDR2 YSLEER. The CDR3 spells CASSQETGGAGLGANVLTF. The DNA for the CDR3 is TGCGCCAGCAGCCAGGAGACAGGGGGCGCGGGTCTTGGGGCCAACGTCCTGACTTTC.

V and J are TRBV10-3 and TRBJ1-2; TRBD1 matches 9 bases. This CDR3 is 14 amino acids long. The germline CDR1 and CDR2 sequences are ENHRY and SYGVKD. Losses at the gene ends were 1 base for V and 6 bases for J; bases not matched to a gene: 3. In nucleotides, the CDR3 is TGTGCCATCAGTGAGTGGGGGACAGGGAATGGCTACACCTTC. This codes for CAISEWGTGNGYTF.

The chain joins TRBV11-2 to TRBJ2-5; 8 bases align to TRBD2. Germline loops: CDR1 SGHAT, CDR2 FQNNGV. The trim removed 4 bases at V and 4 bases at J, leaving 8 bases unmatched. The CDR3 covers 15 residues. The CDR3 loop reads CASSSLWTSTETQYF. The DNA for the CDR3 is TGTGCCAGCAGCTCACTCTGGACTAGCACAGAGACCCAGTACTTC.

The chain recombines TRBV7-3 with TRBJ1-2, with TRBD1 as a possible D gene (5 bases). Between the trimmed V and J ends, which lost 5 bases and 8 bases, there was a span of 12 bases. The CDR3 is made up of 12 amino acids. The germline gives CDR1 SGHTA, CDR2 FQGTGA. DNA for the CDR3: TGTGCCAGCAGCACCGGGGCGGGAGGCTACACCTTC. This codes for CASSTGAGGYTF.

The chain has TRBV6-5 and TRBJ2-1; 7 bases align to TRBD2. The J segment lost 1 base and the V segment lost 8 bases, leaving 8 bases of the junction unmatched. The CDR3 loop spans 15 amino acids. The germline CDR1 and CDR2 sequences are MNHEY and SVGAGI. In DNA form, the CDR3 reads TGTGCCAGCGCCCCTGGGAGGGGTTCCTACAATGAGCAGTTCTTC. This translates into CASAPGRGSYNEQFF.

The V and J genes are TRBV11-1 and TRBJ2-1; TRBD2 matches at 9 bases. Germline CDR1 is SGHAT and CDR2 is FQDESV (reference sequence). V lost 3 bases and J lost 9; bases outside the gene matches: 9. This CDR3 is 15 amino acids long. In nucleotides, the CDR3 is TGTGCCAGCAGCTTGAGGCGGGAGGGCCGGGGTGAGCAGTTCTTC. It is translated as CASSLRREGRGEQFF. Looking up the rest from reference TRBV11-1 and TRBJ2-1 gives the full variable domain: EAEVAQSPRYKITEKSQAVAFWCDPISGHATLYWYRQILGQGPELLVQFQDESVVDDSQLPKDRFSAERLKGVDSTLKIQPAELGDSAMYLCASSLRREGRGEQFFGPGTRLTVL.

The chain uses TRBV9 and TRBJ1-2, with 12 bases lining up with TRBD1. Germline CDR1 SGDLS, CDR2 YYNGEE. This CDR3 is built from 16 residues. The J segment lost 4 bases and the V segment lost 3 bases, leaving 7 bases of the junction unmatched. CDR3 sequence: CASSGRGTGGTYGYTF. CDR3 DNA: TGTGCCAGCAGCGGACGAGGGACAGGGGGCACCTATGGCTACACCTTC. Full variable domain (outside the CDR3, taken from reference TRBV9 and TRBJ1-2): DSGVTQTPKHLITATGQRVTLRCSPRSGDLSVYWYQQSLDQGLQFLIQYYNGEERAKGNILERFSAQQFPDLHSELNLSSLELGDSALYFCASSGRGTGGTYGYTFGSGTRLTVV.

V gene TRBV2 combines with J gene TRBJ2-3; D not resolved. The CDR3 extends over 12 amino acids. V lost 6 bases and J 5 bases, leaving 9 bases between the germline ends. From germline, CDR1 is SNHLY and CDR2 FYNNEI. The CDR3 loop reads CASRASGDTQYF. CDR3 sequence (DNA): TGTGCCAGCAGAGCCTCAGGAGATACGCAGTATTTT.

The chain couples TRBV7-2 to TRBJ2-1; 11 bases are shared with TRBD2. CDR1 and CDR2 (germline): SGHTA, FQGNSA. V lost 5 bases to trimming and J lost 9 bases; unmatched junction nucleotides: 6. CDR3 length equals 14 residues. As DNA, the CDR3 is TGTGCCAGCAGCCCACTAGCGGGAGTTGGTGAGCAGTTCTTC. It encodes CASSPLAGVGEQFF.

The chain uses TRBV7-9 and TRBJ2-5, with D unresolved. Germline V gives CDR1 SEHNR, CDR2 FQNEAQ (reference sequence). The germline V and J ends were trimmed by 5 bases and 1 base, with 8 bases remaining between them. This CDR3 spans 13 amino acids. The CDR3: CASSPSTQETQYF. The CDR3, as DNA: TGTGCCAGCAGCCCCTCAACCCAAGAGACCCAGTACTTC.

Details on this clone: Other DNA sequences in the same sample also yield this CDR3. This chain links TRBV11-2 with TRBJ2-7; D is ambiguous. V dropped 1 base and J dropped 0 bases, with 7 bases sitting between them. From germline, CDR1 is SGHAT and CDR2 FQNNGV. This CDR3 is built from 14 residues. In nucleotides, the CDR3 is TGTGCCAGCAGCTTAGGAGGCCGCTCCTACGAGCAGTACTTC. Its protein product is CASSLGGRSYEQYF.

The chain joins TRBV4-3 to TRBJ2-7, with 7 bases identical to TRBD2. This CDR3 has 15 residues. CDR1 LGHNA and CDR2 YSLEER come from the germline V gene. Trimming cost V 1 base and J 3 bases; bases outside gene matches: 6. Here the CDR3 DNA reads TGCGCCAGCAGCCAAGGGCTAGCGGAGTTCTACGAGCAGTACTTC. Protein sequence: CASSQGLAEFYEQYF.

The chain couples TRBV28 to TRBJ2-5; TRBD2 agrees at 9 bases. The CDR3 extends over 14 amino acids. The V and J ends lost 10 bases and 5 bases, in that order; junction bases with no gene match: 11. Germline CDR1 and CDR2: MDHEN and SYDVKM. As DNA, the CDR3 is TGTGCCACAGAAAGGGCGGGAGGGCCGGAGACCCAGTACTTC. Protein: CATERAGGPETQYF.

This clone was found once. The chain couples TRBV19 to TRBJ2-5; D unclear. The germline V gene encodes CDR1 LNHDA and CDR2 SQIVND (reference sequence). The CDR3 consists of 13 residues. V lost 4 bases and J lost 1, with 7 bases in between. CDR3 protein: CASSNSAQETQYF. The CDR3 DNA follows: TGTGCCAGTAGTAACAGTGCCCAAGAGACCCAGTACTTC.